This passage covers 10 T cell receptor beta chains from one sample sequenced in a study of blood T cell repertoires in COVID-19. TCRdb keeps only in-frame clones here, not all; method: immunoSEQ multiplex PCR. Of approximately 150,000 clones listed, 80% to 90% are singletons. The sample was PBMCs or T cells enriched from blood (not recorded which). The receptors shown here come from a man aged 45-65 years who had recovered from COVID-19.

The chain couples TRBV11-2 to TRBJ2-3, with D tentatively TRBD2 (6 bases). In germline, CDR1 is SGHAT, CDR2 FQNNGV. The CDR3 has 16 residues. V was shortened by 4 bases and J by 0 bases, with 14 bases between the two germline ends. CDR3: CASSYPGRGSTDTQYF. DNA for the CDR3: TGTGCCAGCAGCTACCCGGGGCGGGGAAGCACAGATACGCAGTATTTT.

On this clone itself: The sample has other DNA sequences that encode this CDR3 too. CDR3 bases: TGTGCCAGCAGCTTGGGCACCAGCACAGATACGCAGTATTTT. Its protein product is CASSLGTSTDTQYF. This sequence joins TRBV7-3 and TRBJ2-3; D not certain. Germline CDR1 and CDR2: SGHTA and FQGTGA. The V end lost 3 bases, the J end lost 0 bases, and 7 bases lay between the germline ends. This CDR3 has 14 residues.

The V call is TRBV5-1, the J call TRBJ1-2; D may be TRBD1 (6 bases). Trimming took 1 base from V and 6 from J, leaving 10 bases between them. This CDR3 comprises 13 residues. Germline V CDR1 and CDR2: SGHRS, YFSETQ. Here the CDR3 DNA reads TGCGCCAGCAGCTTGACAGGGTTGGATGGCTACACCTTC. It specifies CASSLTGLDGYTF.

This sequence joins TRBV21-1 and TRBJ2-7; the table assigns TRBD2, which was not confirmed against the DNA. TRBV21-1 is described as a pseudogene. The CDR3 runs 14 residues. The CDR3 here is CASPIQLLVYEQYF. CDR3 coding DNA: TGTGCCAGCCCTATCCAACTTCTAGTCTACGAGCAGTACTTC.

The gene calls are TRBV24-1 and TRBJ2-5; TRBD2 aligns across 9 bases. Losses at the gene ends were 5 bases for V and 5 bases for J; bases not matched to a gene: 8. This CDR3 comprises 15 residues. Germline V lookup: CDR1 KGHDR, CDR2 SFDVKD. The chain's CDR3 is CATSVLAGPIETQYF. CDR3 bases: TGTGCCACCAGTGTCCTAGCGGGGCCCATCGAGACCCAGTACTTC.

The chain recombines TRBV10-1 with TRBJ2-7; TRBD2 aligns across 12 bases. J gave up 0 bases and V 3 bases, and 9 bases lay outside the gene matches. The germline gives CDR1 WNHNN, CDR2 SYGVQD (reference sequence). This CDR3 has 18 residues. The CDR3 here is CASSESGLAGASSYEQYF. The CDR3, as DNA: TGCGCCAGCAGTGAATCGGGACTAGCGGGTGCTAGCTCCTACGAGCAGTACTTC.

V gene TRBV19 combines with J gene TRBJ2-3; D may be TRBD1 (5 bases). Germline values: CDR1 LNHDA, CDR2 SQIVND (reference sequence). V was clipped by 5 bases and J by 5 bases, with 11 bases between them. This CDR3 contains 13 residues. CDR3 region: CASSAWGKDTQYF. The CDR3, as DNA: TGTGCCAGTAGTGCCTGGGGCAAAGATACGCAGTATTTT. Together with reference TRBV19 and TRBJ2-3, the CDR3 gives the full variable domain: DGGITQSPKYLFRKEGQNVTLSCEQNLNHDAMYWYRQDPGQGLRLIYYSQIVNDFQKGDIAEGYSVSREKKESFPLTVTSAQKNPTAFYLCASSAWGKDTQYFGPGTRLTVL.

This chain's CDR3 is CASSSAGASSYEQYF. CDR3 nucleotide sequence: TGTGCCAGCAGTTCCGCAGGGGCTAGCTCCTACGAGCAGTACTTC. The chain has TRBV28 and TRBJ2-7, with D perhaps matching TRBD1 (6 bases). V shed 4 bases and J shed 0 bases, with 13 bases lying between them. The germline gives CDR1 MDHEN, CDR2 SYDVKM. The CDR3 has 15 amino acids.

This rearrangement joins TRBV19 to TRBJ1-1; D gene uncertain. Trimming stripped 6 bases from V and 1 base from J, with 18 bases between. Germline V gene sequence: CDR1 LNHDA, CDR2 SQIVND (reference sequence). The CDR3 is 16 residues long. The CDR3 sequence is CASRLPSGTSNTEAFF. The CDR3 nucleotides are TGTGCCAGTAGGCTCCCCTCAGGAACTTCGAACACTGAAGCTTTCTTT.

The chain combines TRBV19 with TRBJ1-2, with 8 positions matching TRBD1. There are 14 residues in the CDR3. Per the germline V gene, CDR1 is LNHDA and CDR2 is SQIVND (reference sequence). The V gene end was trimmed by 2 bases and the J gene end by 4 bases; junction bases not matched to a gene: 3. This chain's CDR3 is CASSIMDRVYGYTF. DNA for the CDR3: TGTGCCAGTAGTATAATGGACAGGGTCTATGGCTACACCTTC. The full variable domain, completed using reference TRBV19 and TRBJ1-2, is DGGITQSPKYLFRKEGQNVTLSCEQNLNHDAMYWYRQDPGQGLRLIYYSQIVNDFQKGDIAEGYSVSREKKESFPLTVTSAQKNPTAFYLCASSIMDRVYGYTFGSGTRLTVV.